Sequencing of this T cell receptor (beta chain) was carried out in a study of blood T cell repertoires in COVID-19. The wider study: COVID-19 samples collected from the United States, Italy and Spain covered acute and convalescent phases. In each case, the material was cDNA or gDNA derived from T cells, B-cell-depleted T cells, or PBMCs.

Under the authors' procedure: Estimation of nucleated cell counts relied on the amplification of reference gene primers. Clones were sequenced by immunoSEQ multiplex PCR, and TCRdb holds only the in-frame ones, with some missing. The V and J calls and clone size come from that table; D and trimming were worked out from the DNA. The data show 80,000 or so clones, 65% to 90% seen once. This CDR3 is 21 amino acids long. Trimming cost V 0 bases and J 4 bases; bases outside gene matches: 19. Germline loops: CDR1 LNHDA, CDR2 SQIVND (reference sequence). The source material was peripheral blood. The gene calls are TRBV19 and TRBJ2-1, with 9 bases that match TRBD2. This clonotype originated in an older man with acute or convalescent COVID-19. The CDR3 sequence is CASSIDSIGLAGRGLYNEQFF. The CDR3 nucleotides are TGTGCCAGTAGTATAGATAGTATAGGGCTAGCGGGAAGGGGGCTTTACAATGAGCAGTTCTTC.